These 5 T cell receptor beta chains came from one sample sequenced in a study of control samples from healthy donors and cancer patients. Here immunoSEQ multiplex PCR was the method, and the copy in TCRdb shows in-frame clones only, minus some. Of tens of thousands of clones listed, about 82% are singletons. The sample was blood. These receptor sequences come from a man aged 25 to 45 in good health.

The CDR3 nucleotides are TGCGCCAGCAGCGGGAGGGGAGAGGAGACCCAGTACTTC. Translating it yields CASSGRGEETQYF. The chain uses TRBV5-1 and TRBJ2-5, with 7 bases identical to TRBD2. V dropped 4 bases and J dropped 5; count of bases not matched to a gene: 5. The CDR3 loop spans 13 amino acids. Germline V gene lookup returns CDR1 SGHRS and CDR2 YFSETQ.

The genes are TRBV18 and TRBJ1-6; the D gene is possibly TRBD1 (5 bases). V was cut by 4 bases and J by 14 bases, with 18 bases left in between. The CDR3 is made up of 14 amino acids. CDR1 is KGHSH and CDR2 is LQKENI in the germline V gene. The CDR3 here is CASSLGTDDGSLHF. The CDR3 DNA follows: TGTGCCAGCTCACTCGGGACTGACGATGGGTCCCTCCACTTT.

The rearrangement joins TRBV3-1 (or the pseudogene TRBV3-2) to TRBJ1-2; TRBD1 aligns across 8 bases. Germline-derived CDR1 and CDR2 are LGHDT and YNNKEL (reference sequence). V trimming: 4 bases; J trimming: 8 bases; junction bases outside the gene matches: 9. The CDR3 is 14 residues long. The CDR3 region has the DNA TGTGCCAGCAGCCTCGGACAGGGAATTATCGGCTACACCTTC. Translated: CASSLGQGIIGYTF.

The CDR3 DNA follows: TGCGCCAGCAGCCTCTACAATGAGCAGTTCTTC. This codes for CASSLYNEQFF. This chain joins TRBV4-1 and TRBJ2-1; D is unclear. Between the trimmed V and J ends, which lost 4 bases and 3 bases, there was a span of 1 base. CDR3 length equals 11 residues. Germline assignment: CDR1 MGHRA and CDR2 YSYEKL.

The chain uses TRBV14 and TRBJ1-4, with D unclear. V shed 0 bases and J shed 7 bases, with 18 bases lying between them. There are 17 residues in the CDR3. CDR1 and CDR2 from the germline V gene are SGHDN and FVKESK. Here the CDR3 reads CASSQELSRGYGEKLFF. The CDR3 DNA follows: TGTGCCAGCAGCCAAGAACTATCCCGGGGTTATGGTGAAAAACTGTTTTTT.